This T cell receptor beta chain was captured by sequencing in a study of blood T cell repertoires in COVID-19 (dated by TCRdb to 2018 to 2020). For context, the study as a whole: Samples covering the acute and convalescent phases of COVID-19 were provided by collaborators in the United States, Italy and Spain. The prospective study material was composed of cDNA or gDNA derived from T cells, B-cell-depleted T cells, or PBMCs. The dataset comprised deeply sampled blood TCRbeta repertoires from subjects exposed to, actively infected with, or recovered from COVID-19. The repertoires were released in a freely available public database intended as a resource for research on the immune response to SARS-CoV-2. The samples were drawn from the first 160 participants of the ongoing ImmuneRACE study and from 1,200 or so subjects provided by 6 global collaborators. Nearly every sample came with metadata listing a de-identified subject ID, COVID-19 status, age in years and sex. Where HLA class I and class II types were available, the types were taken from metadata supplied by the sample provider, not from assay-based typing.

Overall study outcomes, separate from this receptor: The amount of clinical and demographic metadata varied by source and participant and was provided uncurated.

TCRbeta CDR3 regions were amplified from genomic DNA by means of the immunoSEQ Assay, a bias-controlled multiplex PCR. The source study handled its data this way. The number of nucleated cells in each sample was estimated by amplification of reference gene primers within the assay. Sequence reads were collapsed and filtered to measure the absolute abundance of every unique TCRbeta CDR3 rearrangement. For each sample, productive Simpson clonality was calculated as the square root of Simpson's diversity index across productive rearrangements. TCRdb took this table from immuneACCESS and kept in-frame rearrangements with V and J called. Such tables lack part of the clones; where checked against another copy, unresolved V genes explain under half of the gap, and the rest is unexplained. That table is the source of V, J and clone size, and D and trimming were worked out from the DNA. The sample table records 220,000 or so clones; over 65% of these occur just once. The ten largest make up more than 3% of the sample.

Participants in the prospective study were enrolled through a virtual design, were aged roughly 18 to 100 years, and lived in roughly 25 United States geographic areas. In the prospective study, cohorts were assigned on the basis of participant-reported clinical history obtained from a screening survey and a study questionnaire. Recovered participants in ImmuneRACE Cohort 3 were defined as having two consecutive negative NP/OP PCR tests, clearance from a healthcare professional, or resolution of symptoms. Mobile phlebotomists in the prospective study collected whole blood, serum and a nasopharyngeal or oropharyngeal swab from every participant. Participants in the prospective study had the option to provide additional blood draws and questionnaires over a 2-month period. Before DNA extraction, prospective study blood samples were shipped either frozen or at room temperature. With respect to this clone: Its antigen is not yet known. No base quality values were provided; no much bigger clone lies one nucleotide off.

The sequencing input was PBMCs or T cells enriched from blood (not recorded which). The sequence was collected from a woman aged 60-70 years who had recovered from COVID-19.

In nucleotides, the sequence is TGTGCCAGCAGCCGAAGGGACAAGGCTATCTACGAGCAGTACTTC. Its protein is CASSRRDKAIYEQYF. Here the chain combines TRBV14 and TRBJ2-7; TRBD1 is a possible D gene, resting on 6 matching bases. Inclusive of the bounding cysteine and phenylalanine, the CDR3 is 15 residues long. Here the CDR3 DNA is all that survives: 45 bases in frame from base 1. Sequences SGHDN (CDR1) and FVKESK (CDR2) are obtained from the germline V gene. Trimming removed 4 bases from V and 3 bases from J, leaving 16 bases between the germline ends.